The 31 T cell receptor beta chains presented below share a single source sample, sequenced in a study of molecular identifiers for immune sequencing clone quantification. MiXCR, applied by TCRdb to the PCR reads, yields one record per CDR3 protein. The sample lists 490,000 or so distinct CDR3 sequences; 20% to 25% were seen once. The material sequenced was naive CD8+ T cells from blood, with Jurkat cell RNA spiked in. Subset: FACS-sorted CD8+CD4-CCR7+CD45RA+ naive T cells. These receptors all stem from a human donor in good health. Some libraries in this study had Jurkat cell RNA spiked in.

There are many counts of this clonotype. The chain couples TRBV24-1 to TRBJ2-2; D is possibly TRBD2 (6 bases). This CDR3 is built from 15 residues. The germline V gene encodes CDR1 KGHDR and CDR2 SFDVKD. V lost 0 bases and J lost 7, with 11 bases in between. CDR3: CATSDLSGDGGELFF. DNA for the CDR3: TGTGCCACCAGTGATTTGTCGGGGGACGGCGGGGAGCTGTTTTTT.

For this clonotype: It may be a read error: a sequence one base away is much more abundant. The chain couples TRBV6-2 or TRBV6-3 to TRBJ2-3; TRBD2 agrees at 10 bases. The germline V gene encodes CDR1 MNHEY and CDR2 SVGEGT. V dropped 2 bases and J dropped 4; count of bases not matched to a gene: 6. This CDR3 has 16 residues. The CDR3 bases are TGTGCCAGCAGTTACCCGGGGACTAGCGTGGCAGATACGCAGTATTTT. Translating it yields CASSYPGTSVADTQYF.

The chain recombines TRBV6-5 with TRBJ2-1; the match to TRBD2 covers 9 bases. Germline loops: CDR1 MNHEY, CDR2 SVGAGI. The CDR3 has 15 residues. The V and J ends lost 4 bases and 9 bases, in that order; junction bases with no gene match: 10. CDR3: CASSSGASGNSEQFF. CDR3 coding DNA: TGTGCCAGCAGTTCTGGGGCTAGCGGGAACAGTGAGCAGTTCTTC.

This clonotype came up a few times. The V and J genes are TRBV19 and TRBJ1-4; 8 bases align to TRBD1. Germline V gives CDR1 LNHDA, CDR2 SQIVND (reference sequence). V lost 7 bases, J lost 0 bases, and 4 bases stayed unmatched. This CDR3 region has 15 residues. CDR3 residues: CASKDRDTTNEKLFF. The CDR3 nucleotides read TGTGCCAGTAAGGACAGGGACACAACTAATGAAAAACTGTTTTTT.

This clonotype was detected only a few times. The V gene is TRBV5-5, the J gene TRBJ2-7; D is possibly TRBD1 or TRBD2 (5 bases each). Deletions cut 4 bases from V and 3 bases from J, with 14 bases between. Germline assignment: CDR1 SGHKS and CDR2 YYEKEE (reference sequence). The CDR3 runs 14 residues. Here the CDR3 reads CASSGTGTFYEQYF. For the CDR3, the DNA is TGTGCCAGCAGCGGCACCGGGACCTTCTACGAGCAGTACTTC.

V and J are TRBV4-3 and TRBJ2-1, with 8 bases identical to TRBD1. The trim removed 4 bases at V and 6 bases at J, leaving 8 bases unmatched. CDR1 and CDR2 (germline): LGHNA, YSLEER. This CDR3 has 15 amino acids. CDR3 amino acids: CASSLGQGRSNEQFF. Here the CDR3 DNA reads TGCGCCAGCAGCCTTGGACAGGGACGATCCAATGAGCAGTTCTTC.

On this clonotype: A much larger clonotype is one base distant, so this may be a read error. This chain connects TRBV27 to TRBJ1-5; D gene ambiguous. CDR1 and CDR2 (germline): MNHEY, SMNVEV (reference sequence). CDR3 length: 14 amino acids. CDR3 coding DNA: TGTGTCAGCAGTTTCGCGGGGATCCATCAGCCCCAGCATTTT. This translates into CVSSFAGIHQPQHF.

V is TRBV30 and J is TRBJ1-1, with unresolved D. There are 13 residues in the CDR3. V was pared by 2 bases and J by 3 bases, with 10 bases between. In germline, CDR1 is GTSNPN, CDR2 SVGIG (reference sequence). CDR3 sequence (DNA): TGTGCCTGGAGTCCGTCCGCCTACACTGAAGCTTTCTTT. Translation: CAWSPSAYTEAFF.

The genes are TRBV14 and TRBJ2-1; the match to TRBD2 covers 9 bases. Losses at the gene ends were 2 bases for V and 4 bases for J; bases not matched to a gene: 6. CDR1 and CDR2 (germline): SGHDN, FVKESK. CDR3 length: 16 amino acids. The CDR3 DNA follows: TGTGCCAGCAGCCAATCAGTAGCGGGGGCTTACAATGAGCAGTTCTTC. It specifies CASSQSVAGAYNEQFF.

Many counts were recorded for this clonotype. V and J are TRBV6-5 and TRBJ1-5, with D possibly matching TRBD1 (6 bases). CDR3 length: 15 residues. Germline V lookup: CDR1 MNHEY, CDR2 SVGAGI. V lost 2 bases and J 1 base, leaving 9 bases between the germline ends. The DNA of the CDR3 is TGTGCCAGCAGTTACCGTCAGGGGAGCAATCAGCCCCAGCATTTT. It specifies CASSYRQGSNQPQHF.

This clonotype was counted at least ten times. The chain carries TRBV12-3 or TRBV12-4 and TRBJ2-1, with no clear D. This CDR3 has 14 residues. V lost 5 bases to trimming and J lost 9 bases, with 17 bases between them. The CDR3 region has the DNA TGTGCCAGCAGTCCTCCAAGTCTGGCTAGTGAGCAGTTCTTC. Its protein product is CASSPPSLASEQFF.

On this clonotype: Just one base apart from a much larger clone, this may be a read error. V is TRBV28 and J is TRBJ1-5; D is uncertain. This CDR3 is 15 amino acids long. Germline V gene data show CDR1 as MDHEN and CDR2 as SYDVKM. The ends were cut back, 7 bases at V and 1 base at J, with 14 bases in the middle. CDR3 sequence (DNA): TGTGCCAGCAATCCAACTACACTGAGCAATCAGCCCCAGCATTTT. The encoded protein is CASNPTTLSNQPQHF.

The sample holds many counts of this clonotype. This chain joins TRBV6-2 or TRBV6-3 and TRBJ1-1; D gene uncertain. There are 14 residues in the CDR3. Trimming removed 0 bases from V and 5 bases from J, with 10 bases in between. Germline V CDR1 and CDR2: MNHEY, SVGEGT. The CDR3 DNA sequence: TGTGCCAGCAGTTACTCTGTGTGGCATACTGAAGCTTTCTTT. Its protein is CASSYSVWHTEAFF.

About this clonotype itself: This clone may be a read error of a much larger clone one base away. The chain joins TRBV2 to TRBJ2-1; 12 nucleotides align to TRBD2. The length of the CDR3 is 18 residues. V gave up 4 bases and J gave up 2 bases; unmatched junction bases: 9. Germline V gene sequence: CDR1 SNHLY, CDR2 FYNNEI. The CDR3 reads CASSALAGGPSPYNEQFF. The CDR3, as DNA: TGTGCCAGCAGTGCTCTAGCGGGGGGGCCGAGCCCCTACAATGAGCAGTTCTTC.

A word on this clonotype: Possible read error: a much larger clone is one base away. The conserved final phenylalanine or tryptophan is absent from the CDR3, which likely points to a read error. The chain links TRBV30 to TRBJ2-7, with TRBD1 matching over 10 bases. The CDR3 contains 15 residues. The J segment lost 6 bases and the V segment lost 4 bases, leaving 12 bases of the junction unmatched. The germline V gene encodes CDR1 GTSNPN and CDR2 SVGIG (reference sequence). DNA of the CDR3: TGTGCCTGGAACCCAGGACAGGGGGAATGGGGCGAGCAGTACTCC. As protein: CAWNPGQGEWGEQYS.

This clonotype was detected many times. The chain carries TRBV4-3 and TRBJ1-3; D gene uncertain. Germline values: CDR1 LGHNA, CDR2 YSLEER. CDR3 size: 15 residues. The V gene lost 0 bases and the J gene lost 4 bases, with 10 bases spanning the gap. CDR3 amino acids: CASSQDRTEGNTIYF. DNA for the CDR3: TGCGCCAGCAGCCAAGATAGGACCGAAGGAAACACCATATATTTT.

As regards this clonotype: Given the absence of the conserved phenylalanine or tryptophan at the CDR3 end, a read error is likely. The chain carries TRBV5-1 and TRBJ2-7, with TRBD1 as a possible D gene (6 bases). V dropped 4 bases and J dropped 3 bases, with 11 bases sitting between them. The CDR3 covers 13 residues. CDR1 and CDR2 (germline): SGHRS, YFSETQ. The CDR3 DNA reads TGCGCCAGCAGCCCCGGACAGAGCTACGAGCAGTACCTC. Translating it yields CASSPGQSYEQYL.

Points on this clonotype: A read error may explain this, as a much larger clone is one base away. The J gene is TRBJ2-7, the V gene TRBV6-1; a weak D match, TRBD1 (6 bases). CDR1 MNHNS and CDR2 SASEGT come from the germline V gene. The length of the CDR3 is 13 residues. The CDR3 nucleotides read TGTCCCAGCAGAACAGGGTCGAAGGGCGAGCAGTACTTC. It encodes CPSRTGSKGEQYF.

This clonotype was observed a few times. This chain connects TRBV28 to TRBJ1-5; D remains ambiguous. The CDR3 is 11 residues long. V gave up 4 bases and J gave up 9 bases, with 7 bases separating them. From germline, CDR1 is MDHEN and CDR2 SYDVKM. CDR3 residues: CASSYPGPQHF. DNA of the CDR3: TGTGCCAGCAGTTATCCGGGGCCCCAGCATTTT.

The chain carries TRBV27 and TRBJ2-3, with D perhaps matching TRBD2 (6 bases). Trimming shortened V by 9 bases and J by 6 bases, and 16 bases separated the two germline ends. The germline V gene encodes CDR1 MNHEY and CDR2 SMNVEV (reference sequence). This CDR3 comprises 13 residues. CDR3 sequence reads: CARGEEGADTQYF. The DNA of the CDR3 is TGTGCCAGGGGGGAGGAGGGCGCGGATACGCAGTATTTT.

As concerns this clonotype: The junction differs from germline at one of its ends, possibly a read error. The rearrangement links TRBV2 to TRBJ1-1, with 7 bases matching TRBD1. Per the germline V gene, CDR1 is SNHLY and CDR2 is FYNNEI. This CDR3 contains 16 residues. CDR3 DNA: TGTGCCAGCAAAGCGAAACCGGGACAGCAGTCTACTGAAGCTCTCTTT. Its translation is CASKAKPGQQSTEALF.

This clonotype has only a few counts. The chain joins TRBV27 to TRBJ1-1; perhaps TRBD1 as D (5 bases). Germline V gene sequence: CDR1 MNHEY, CDR2 SMNVEV (reference sequence). This CDR3 is built from 14 residues. V lost 5 bases and J lost 5, with 15 bases in between. Here the CDR3 DNA reads TGTGCCAGCAGTGGACGGGACGGAGAAACTGAAGCTTTCTTT. This gives the protein CASSGRDGETEAFF.

Worth noting for this clonotype: With a much larger clone just one base away, this may be a read error. The J gene is TRBJ2-7, the V gene TRBV3-1; D is possibly TRBD2 (6 bases). Looked up from germline, CDR1 is LGHDT and CDR2 is YNNKEL (reference sequence). The length of the CDR3 is 13 residues. CDR3 sequence reads: CAGSHGSRDEQYF. The CDR3 DNA reads as TGTGCCGGCAGCCACGGGAGCAGGGACGAGCAGTACTTC.

This clonotype has at least ten counts. This chain uses TRBV27 with TRBJ2-3; 9 bases line up with TRBD1. The germline CDR1 and CDR2 sequences are MNHEY and SMNVEV (reference sequence). The length of the CDR3 is 15 residues. J lost 3 bases, V lost 6 bases, and 7 bases had no gene match. CDR3 in DNA: TGTGCCAGCAGACCGGGGACAGGGAGGACAGATACGCAGTATTTT. It is translated as CASRPGTGRTDTQYF.

This clonotype was seen many times. The V gene is TRBV5-1, the J gene TRBJ2-1, with D perhaps TRBD2 (5 bases). The CDR3 is 14 residues long. Germline assignment: CDR1 SGHRS and CDR2 YFSETQ. Deletions cut 0 bases from V and 10 bases from J, with 14 bases between. The chain's CDR3 is CASSLAGVLAEQFF. DNA for the CDR3: TGCGCCAGCAGCTTGGCCGGGGTCCTCGCGGAGCAGTTCTTC.

This clonotype has at least ten counts. The chain combines TRBV19 with TRBJ1-1; the D is unclear. The CDR3 runs 14 residues. V gave up 3 bases and J gave up 0 bases, with 8 bases separating them. CDR1 and CDR2 (germline): LNHDA, SQIVND (reference sequence). The CDR3, as DNA: TGTGCCAGTAGTATGTACGTTATGAACACTGAAGCTTTCTTT. This encodes CASSMYVMNTEAFF.

At least ten counts were recorded for this clonotype. The chain links TRBV4-1 to TRBJ1-1; D may be TRBD1 (5 bases). Deletions cut 0 bases from V and 5 bases from J, with 13 bases between. This CDR3 region has 15 residues. The germline V gene has CDR1 MGHRA and CDR2 YSYEKL. This chain's CDR3 is CASSQEFAGGTEAFF. The CDR3 bases are TGCGCCAGCAGCCAAGAGTTCGCCGGGGGTACTGAAGCTTTCTTT.

Ten or more counts support this clonotype. The rearrangement links TRBV29-1 to TRBJ1-1, with D unresolved. Trimming cost V 1 base and J 9 bases, with 9 bases left between them. This CDR3 comprises 11 residues. Germline CDR1 is SQVTM and CDR2 is ANQGSEA. As DNA, the CDR3 is TGCAGCGTTGAAGGTGAAGGTAAAGCTTTCTTT. Translating it yields CSVEGEGKAFF.

This clonotype was seen ten or more times. The rearrangement uses TRBV7-2 and TRBJ2-7; D gene ambiguous. Germline V gene data show CDR1 as SGHTA and CDR2 as FQGNSA. The CDR3 sequence is 11 residues long. The V and J ends lost 5 bases and 3 bases respectively, with 5 bases between them. The CDR3 sequence is CASSLIYEQYF. DNA for the CDR3: TGTGCCAGCAGCCTTATCTACGAGCAGTACTTC.

Only a few counts were recorded for this clonotype. J is TRBJ2-7 and V is TRBV27, with 7 positions matching TRBD2. The germline CDR1 and CDR2 sequences are MNHEY and SMNVEV (reference sequence). This CDR3 contains 13 residues. V shed 6 bases and J 4 bases; nucleotides not matched to a gene: 6. The DNA of the CDR3 is TGTGCCAGCAGAGCGGGACTAAGATACGAGCAGTACTTC. Protein product: CASRAGLRYEQYF.

Only a few counts were recorded for this clonotype. The chain joins TRBV27 to TRBJ2-7, with 7 positions matching TRBD2. The ends lost 6 bases at V and 7 bases at J; junction bases unmatched: 6. Germline V gene sequence: CDR1 MNHEY, CDR2 SMNVEV (reference sequence). This CDR3 has 12 residues. The CDR3 reads CASRSLALEQYF. The DNA for the CDR3 is TGTGCCAGCAGGTCACTAGCGCTGGAGCAGTACTTC.